The 27 T cell receptor beta chains listed next were all sequenced from one sample in a study of blood T cell dynamics during melanoma immunotherapy. Time point reported: pre-treatment baseline. The table came from immunoSEQ multiplex PCR; TCRdb's copy has only in-frame clones and leaves some out. The profile covers about 9,000 clones, with 81% appearing a single time and roughly 1% taken by the ten largest. The source was blood, collected from a patient treated with checkpoint blockade. Source of these receptors: a human donor with melanoma.

The V gene is TRBV9, the J gene TRBJ2-5, with TRBD2 as a possible D gene (6 bases). This CDR3 region has 12 residues. V lost 3 bases and J 4 bases, leaving 7 bases between the germline ends. The germline CDR1 and CDR2 sequences are SGDLS and YYNGEE. CDR3 sequence: CASSASVETQYF. The DNA of the CDR3 is TGTGCCAGCAGCGCTAGCGTAGAGACCCAGTACTTC.

The chain recombines TRBV19 with TRBJ2-3; maybe TRBD1 (6 bases). The germline V and J ends were trimmed by 1 base and 3 bases, with 8 bases remaining between them. The CDR3 runs 14 residues. Germline CDR1 LNHDA, CDR2 SQIVND (reference sequence). The CDR3 here is CASSIGRGTDTQYF. Here the CDR3 DNA reads TGTGCCAGTAGTATAGGCAGGGGTACAGATACGCAGTATTTT.

The genes are TRBV5-5 and TRBJ1-5, with unresolved D. Germline assignment: CDR1 SGHKS and CDR2 YYEKEE (reference sequence). This CDR3 has 13 amino acids. Trimming stripped 0 bases from V and 4 bases from J, with 5 bases between. The CDR3 is CASSLVWNQPQHF. CDR3 DNA: TGTGCCAGCAGCTTGGTGTGGAATCAGCCCCAGCATTTT.

J is TRBJ2-3 and V is TRBV27; 8 positions match TRBD2. This CDR3 has 14 residues. Looked up from germline, CDR1 is MNHEY and CDR2 is SMNVEV (reference sequence). J lost 4 bases, V lost 5 bases, and 5 bases had no gene match. The CDR3 sequence: CASSPGLAADTQYF. In nucleotides, the CDR3 is TGTGCCAGCAGTCCCGGACTAGCTGCAGATACGCAGTATTTT.

This clone was detected only once. The V and J genes are TRBV9 and TRBJ2-2; D tentatively fits TRBD1 or TRBD2 (5 bases each). CDR1 SGDLS and CDR2 YYNGEE come from the germline V gene. The CDR3 has 15 residues. V lost 4 bases to trimming and J lost 4 bases, with 14 bases between them. CDR3 sequence (DNA): TGTGCCAGCAGCCTCCAAGGGACGGTCACCGGGGAGCTGTTTTTT. Its protein is CASSLQGTVTGELFF.

The gene calls are TRBV30 and TRBJ2-3; D gene ambiguous. This CDR3 comprises 13 residues. CDR1 is GTSNPN and CDR2 is SVGIG in the germline V gene (reference sequence). V was cut by 4 bases and J by 0 bases, with 8 bases left in between. The CDR3 reads CAWIRRSTDTQYF. CDR3 bases: TGTGCCTGGATAAGGCGGAGCACAGATACGCAGTATTTT.

The gene calls are TRBV11-2 and TRBJ2-1; D remains unclear. Trimming took off 5 bases at V and 9 bases at J, with 14 bases between the two ends. The CDR3 length is 13 residues. Germline CDR1 reads SGHAT; CDR2 reads FQNNGV. The CDR3 here is CASSREVVTEQFF. Here the CDR3 DNA reads TGTGCCAGCAGCCGAGAGGTAGTTACTGAGCAGTTCTTC. The whole variable domain, remainder taken from reference TRBV11-2 and TRBJ2-1, is EAGVAQSPRYKIIEKRQSVAFWCNPISGHATLYWYQQILGQGPKLLIQFQNNGVVDDSQLPKDRFSAERLKGVDSTLKIQPAKLEDSAVYLCASSREVVTEQFFGPGTRLTVL.

The DNA of the CDR3 is TGTGCCAGCAGTGACTCGGGCACCGGGGAGCTGTTTTTT. It translates to CASSDSGTGELFF. J is TRBJ2-2 and V is TRBV6-4; D remains unclear. The germline gives CDR1 MRHNA, CDR2 SNTAGT. Deletions cut 0 bases from V and 4 bases from J, with 3 bases between. The CDR3 consists of 13 residues.

This clone was observed a single time. The chain joins TRBV5-6 to TRBJ2-5; TRBD1 matches at 8 bases. With the DNA end fitting TRBJ2-7 better, the J assignment may be wrong. Germline CDR1 is SGHDT and CDR2 is YYEEEE. The CDR3 runs to 14 residues. In DNA form, the CDR3 reads TGTGCCAGCAGCTTGTACACAGGGGGTGGCGAGCAGTACTTC. This translates into CASSLYTGGGEQYF.

This clone was recorded once. V is TRBV11-2 and J is TRBJ2-4; 11 bases are shared with TRBD2. CDR3 size: 17 residues. Germline V gives CDR1 SGHAT, CDR2 FQNNGV. V was clipped by 5 bases and J by 5 bases; unmatched bases: 11. CDR3 in amino acids: CASSAYLAGGLQNIQYF. Written as DNA, the CDR3 is TGTGCCAGCAGCGCCTACCTAGCGGGAGGTCTACAAAACATTCAGTACTTC.

The chain combines TRBV5-4 with TRBJ2-7; 13 bases are a match to TRBD2. CDR3 size: 18 residues. V shed 3 bases, J shed 1 base, and the junction held 10 bases outside the gene matches. In germline, CDR1 is SGHNT, CDR2 YYREEE (reference sequence). The CDR3 nucleotides are TGTGCCAGCAGCTACTACACCGGGACTAGCGGGAAATCCTACGAGCAGTACTTC. Its protein is CASSYYTGTSGKSYEQYF.

The chain couples TRBV6-5 to TRBJ2-7; the match to TRBD1 covers 7 bases. Germline V gene lookup returns CDR1 MNHEY and CDR2 SVGAGI. V gave up 5 bases and J gave up 9 bases; unmatched junction bases: 10. The CDR3 totals 13 residues. CDR3: CASSPPGQPRQYF. As DNA, the CDR3 is TGTGCCAGCAGTCCTCCGGGACAGCCTCGGCAGTACTTC.

Concerning this clone itself: The junction does not match germline at one end; this may be a read error. The rearrangement joins TRBV5-6 to TRBJ2-2; TRBD1 agrees at 11 bases. Germline lookup yields CDR1 SGHDT and CDR2 YYEEEE. This CDR3 has 15 residues. The DNA for the CDR3 is TGTGCCAACAGCTTTGGACAGGGGGCGACCGGGGAGCTGTTTTTT. It translates to CANSFGQGATGELFF. The full variable domain, in which reference TRBV5-6 and TRBJ2-2 provide the parts outside the CDR3, is DAGVTQSPTHLIKTRGQQVTLRCSPKSGHDTVSWYQQALGQGPQFIFQYYEEEERQRGNFPDRFSGHQFPNYSSELNVNALLLGDSALYLCANSFGQGATGELFFGEGSRLTVL.

The V call is TRBV2, the J call TRBJ1-3, with no clear D. Trimming removed 2 bases at V and 0 bases at J, with 14 bases between. CDR1 and CDR2 (germline): SNHLY, FYNNEI. The CDR3 runs 17 residues. The CDR3 loop is CASSENPPLLSGNTIYF. The CDR3 bases are TGTGCCAGCAGTGAAAACCCCCCACTACTCTCTGGAAACACCATATATTTT.

For this clone: One end of the junction fails to match germline, which may point to a read error. Other DNA sequences of this sample code for an identical CDR3. The V and J genes are TRBV19 and TRBJ2-3; D assignment may be TRBD1 or TRBD2 (5 bases each). The CDR3 loop spans 15 amino acids. Germline lookup yields CDR1 LNHDA and CDR2 SQIVND (reference sequence). As DNA, the CDR3 is TGTGCCAGCCATAGCTCGGACGGGATGACAGATACGCAGTACTTT. This sequence encodes CASHSSDGMTDTQYF.

The chain is built from TRBV4-1 and TRBJ2-2; tentatively, D is TRBD2 (5 bases). The CDR3 spans 13 residues. Germline CDR1 is MGHRA and CDR2 is YSYEKL. V lost 4 bases and J 6 bases, leaving 9 bases between the germline ends. DNA for the CDR3: TGCGCCAGCAGCCCCGCGGGTCCCGGGGAGCTGTTTTTT. Its translation is CASSPAGPGELFF.

This clone was detected only a few times. V and J are TRBV5-1 and TRBJ2-2, with D tentatively TRBD1 or TRBD2 (5 bases each). With 4 bases removed from V and 4 bases from J, the gap between germline ends came to 14 bases. The CDR3 has 15 amino acids. Germline CDR1 and CDR2: SGHRS and YFSETQ. The CDR3 protein is CASSQEGLGTGELFF. The CDR3 DNA reads TGCGCCAGCAGCCAAGAGGGGTTGGGCACCGGGGAGCTGTTTTTT.

The chain recombines TRBV5-8 with TRBJ2-1; D is possibly TRBD1 (5 bases). Deletions cut 2 bases from V and 8 bases from J, with 8 bases between. The CDR3 runs 12 residues. Germline V gene lookup returns CDR1 SGHTS and CDR2 YDEGEE. In DNA form, the CDR3 reads TGTGCCAGCAGCTTCAAGGGGTATGAGCAGTTCTTC. Translated, it gives CASSFKGYEQFF.

This clone occurred a few times. The chain recombines TRBV7-2 with TRBJ2-3; D gene uncertain. Germline CDR1 and CDR2: SGHTA and FQGNSA. The length of the CDR3 is 15 residues. V was trimmed by 1 base and J by 2 bases, leaving 10 bases between them. This chain's CDR3 is CASSLGATTTDTQYF. CDR3 bases: TGTGCCAGCAGCTTAGGAGCGACAACCACAGATACGCAGTATTTT. Looking up the rest from reference TRBV7-2 and TRBJ2-3 gives the full variable domain: GAGVSQSPSNKVTEKGKDVELRCDPISGHTALYWYRQSLGQGLEFLIYFQGNSAPDKSGLPSDRFSAERTGGSVSTLTIQRTQQEDSAVYLCASSLGATTTDTQYFGPGTRLTVL.

The chain is built from TRBV28 and TRBJ2-5, with D maybe TRBD1 (6 bases). With 6 bases removed from V and 2 bases from J, the gap between germline ends came to 16 bases. Germline V CDR1 and CDR2: MDHEN, SYDVKM. CDR3 length: 15 amino acids. DNA for the CDR3: TGTGCCAGCAGCCTATGGGGCAGGGGACAAGAGACCCAGTACTTC. It specifies CASSLWGRGQETQYF.

This chain uses TRBV7-9 with TRBJ2-3; D unresolved. The CDR3 has 15 amino acids. Germline lookup yields CDR1 SEHNR and CDR2 FQNEAQ (reference sequence). V gave up 0 bases and J gave up 0 bases, with 7 bases separating them. CDR3 region: CASSLALFSTDTQYF. DNA of the CDR3: TGTGCCAGCAGCTTAGCGCTGTTTAGCACAGATACGCAGTATTTT.

V usage is TRBV7-2 and J usage is TRBJ2-7; D perhaps matches TRBD2 (5 bases). The CDR3 sequence is 12 residues long. Trimming left V 3 bases short and J 7 bases short, with 10 bases between. Germline-derived CDR1 and CDR2 are SGHTA and FQGNSA. Here the CDR3 DNA reads TGTGCCAGCAGCTTGCCGGGGTTGGAGCAGTACTTC. Translating it yields CASSLPGLEQYF.

In DNA form, the CDR3 reads TGTGCCAGTACAAACAACTCCTACGAGCAGTACTTC. It specifies CASTNNSYEQYF. The V gene is TRBV19, the J gene TRBJ2-5; D not resolved. The J call may be wrong; the DNA end is better matched by TRBJ2-7. Germline V lookup: CDR1 LNHDA, CDR2 SQIVND (reference sequence). There are 12 residues in the CDR3.

The rearrangement links TRBV28 to TRBJ1-1; no clear D. Per the germline V gene, CDR1 is MDHEN and CDR2 is SYDVKM. This CDR3 comprises 14 residues. The V and J ends lost 3 bases and 1 base respectively, with 9 bases between them. The CDR3 sequence is CASSFTAGNTEAFF. The CDR3 DNA sequence: TGTGCCAGCAGTTTCACGGCAGGGAACACTGAAGCTTTCTTT.

The chain employs TRBV7-6 and TRBJ2-3, with 10 positions matching TRBD2. The junction had 7 bases not matched to a gene; V was cut back by 0 bases and J by 4 bases. CDR1 and CDR2 (germline): SGHVS, FNYEAQ. The CDR3 totals 17 residues. This CDR3 reads CASSLAGSSGGADTQYF. The CDR3 DNA reads as TGTGCCAGCAGCTTAGCCGGTTCGAGCGGGGGGGCAGATACGCAGTATTTT.

The chain carries TRBV28 and TRBJ1-2, with D maybe TRBD1 (6 bases). Germline CDR1 is MDHEN and CDR2 is SYDVKM. This CDR3 has 12 residues. V lost 5 bases and J lost 5, with 9 bases in between. CDR3 amino acids: CASSLGGYGYTF. The CDR3 nucleotides are TGTGCCAGCAGTCTAGGGGGGTATGGCTACACCTTC.

V gene TRBV27 combines with J gene TRBJ1-2; D is ambiguous. Trimming took off 5 bases at V and 3 bases at J, with 4 bases between the two ends. Per germline, CDR1 MNHEY and CDR2 SMNVEV (reference sequence). The CDR3 totals 11 residues. CDR3 sequence reads: CASSDYYGYTF. DNA for the CDR3: TGTGCCAGCAGTGATTACTATGGCTACACCTTC.